These 8 T cell receptor beta chains were all obtained from the same sample, sequenced in a study of neurological immune-mediated disorders. MiXCR, run by TCRdb on the 5' RACE reads, gives a single entry per CDR3 protein. The sample includes 75,000 to 85,000 distinct CDR3 sequences, roughly a sixth of them seen just once. Sequenced: PBMCs. These receptors were taken from a woman in her forties in good health.

This clonotype was recorded at least ten times. CDR3 in DNA: TGTGCCAGCAGTCTGTTAAGGAACACTGAAGCTTTCTTT. Amino acids: CASSLLRNTEAFF. The rearrangement links TRBV6-2 or TRBV6-3 to TRBJ1-1; D uncertain. V shed 5 bases and J shed 1 base, with 8 bases lying between them. This CDR3 is 13 amino acids long. Germline assignment: CDR1 MNHEY and CDR2 SVGEGT.

This clonotype was counted at least ten times. The chain uses TRBV12-3 or TRBV12-4 and TRBJ1-3; the D is unclear. V was pared by 7 bases and J by 0 bases, with 10 bases between. The length of the CDR3 is 14 residues. The CDR3 DNA reads TGTGCCAGCACCCTGCGGATCTCTGGAAACACCATATATTTT. Residues: CASTLRISGNTIYF.

Note on this clonotype: A much larger clonotype is one base distant, so this may be a read error. The chain links TRBV18 to TRBJ2-2, with a possible D match to TRBD2 (6 bases). Germline CDR1 and CDR2: KGHSH and LQKENI. The CDR3 has 15 amino acids. CDR3 in amino acids: CASSPSGLKTVELFF. The CDR3 coding sequence is TGTGCCAGCTCACCATCGGGACTGAAGACCGTGGAGCTGTTTTTT.

This clonotype came up many times. The chain is built from TRBV5-1 and TRBJ2-2; 10 bases line up with TRBD2. V lost 4 bases to trimming and J lost 4 bases; unmatched junction nucleotides: 4. Germline V lookup: CDR1 SGHRS, CDR2 YFSETQ. The CDR3 runs to 15 residues. CDR3 bases: TGCGCCAGCAGCCAACTAGCGGGACTCACCGGGGAGCTGTTTTTT. It yields the protein CASSQLAGLTGELFF. Variable domain in full (rest from reference TRBV5-1 and TRBJ2-2): KAGVTQTPRYLIKTRGQQVTLSCSPISGHRSVSWYQQTPGQGLQFLFEYFSETQRNKGNFPGRFSGRQFSNSRSEMNVSTLELGDSALYLCASSQLAGLTGELFFGEGSRLTVL.

Ten or more counts support this clonotype. This chain uses TRBV5-1 with TRBJ1-2; D not certain. The germline CDR1 and CDR2 sequences are SGHRS and YFSETQ. Trimming shortened V by 6 bases and J by 2 bases, and 8 bases separated the two germline ends. CDR3 length equals 12 residues. The CDR3 nucleotides read TGCGCCAGCAAGACGGGAAACTATGGCTACACCTTC. It specifies CASKTGNYGYTF. Together with reference TRBV5-1 and TRBJ1-2, the CDR3 gives the full variable domain: KAGVTQTPRYLIKTRGQQVTLSCSPISGHRSVSWYQQTPGQGLQFLFEYFSETQRNKGNFPGRFSGRQFSNSRSEMNVSTLELGDSALYLCASKTGNYGYTFGSGTRLTVV.

This clonotype was counted many times. The chain has TRBV7-2 and TRBJ2-7; 7 bases match TRBD1. The V and J ends lost 4 bases and 3 bases, in that order; junction bases with no gene match: 9. Germline V gene sequence: CDR1 SGHTA, CDR2 FQGNSA. The CDR3 loop spans 15 amino acids. The CDR3 DNA follows: TGTGCCAGCAGCTACCGGGACAGAGGAAGCTACGAGCAGTACTTC. Protein: CASSYRDRGSYEQYF.

At least ten counts were recorded for this clonotype. The chain is built from TRBV6-2 or TRBV6-3 and TRBJ1-1, with D possibly matching TRBD1 (6 bases). The CDR3 is made up of 17 amino acids. V gave up 2 bases and J gave up 4 bases, with 20 bases separating them. From germline, CDR1 is MNHEY and CDR2 SVGEGT. CDR3 in DNA: TGTGCCAGCAGTTACGCGGCAACAGGGAGGCGGCGCACTGAAGCTTTCTTT. The encoded protein is CASSYAATGRRRTEAFF.

This chain uses TRBV7-8 with TRBJ2-1; possible D gene TRBD2, 7 bases. The CDR3 is 15 amino acids. Germline CDR1 and CDR2: SGHVS and FQNEAQ. Trimming stripped 6 bases from V and 9 bases from J, with 21 bases between. CDR3: CASRAAPGGLGEQFF. The CDR3, as DNA: TGTGCCAGCAGGGCAGCGCCGGGGGGCTTAGGTGAGCAGTTCTTC.